The 17 T cell receptor beta chains presented below share a single source sample, sequenced in a study of blood T cell repertoires in COVID-19. The data were produced by immunoSEQ multiplex PCR, yet TCRdb's version contains in-frame clones alone and is incomplete. The table has about 55,000 clones, approximately 90% seen once. Source material: peripheral blood. The receptors here all came from a man in his sixties with acute or convalescent COVID-19.

The chain is built from TRBV6-1 and TRBJ1-1; TRBD1 is a possible D gene (5 bases). The CDR3 sequence is 14 residues long. Germline V lookup: CDR1 MNHNS, CDR2 SASEGT. V was clipped by 3 bases and J by 3 bases, with 11 bases between them. The DNA of the CDR3 is TGTGCCAGCAGTGACCCGGGAGGGGACACTGAAGCTTTCTTT. It specifies CASSDPGGDTEAFF.

The rearrangement links TRBV3-1 (or the pseudogene TRBV3-2) to TRBJ2-7; D perhaps matches TRBD1 (5 bases). V lost 0 bases and J 9 bases, leaving 18 bases between the germline ends. In germline, CDR1 is LGHDT, CDR2 YNNKEL (reference sequence). This CDR3 contains 15 residues. In DNA form, the CDR3 reads TGTGCCAGCAGCCAAGATCGGACACCTTTTGCGTGGCAGTACTTC. It codes for CASSQDRTPFAWQYF.

This chain connects TRBV5-1 to TRBJ2-7; 8 bases agree with TRBD1. V shed 2 bases, J shed 1 base, and the junction held 8 bases outside the gene matches. CDR3 length equals 16 residues. Per germline, CDR1 SGHRS and CDR2 YFSETQ. The CDR3, as DNA: TGCGCCAGCAGCTTCGGACAGGGCCAAATATCCTACGAGCAGTACTTC. Translated, it gives CASSFGQGQISYEQYF.

The V call is TRBV10-3, the J call TRBJ2-5; 7 bases are shared with TRBD1. This CDR3 has 14 amino acids. From germline, CDR1 is ENHRY and CDR2 SYGVKD. Losses at the gene ends were 5 bases for V and 5 bases for J; bases not matched to a gene: 8. The CDR3 nucleotides are TGTGCCATCAGTCCAAGCCGGGACAGTGAGACCCAGTACTTC. It codes for CAISPSRDSETQYF.

The count of this clone is one. V and J are TRBV6-6 and TRBJ1-2, with D uncertain. This CDR3 has 16 amino acids. Germline loops: CDR1 MNHNY, CDR2 SVGAGI (reference sequence). V was shortened by 6 bases and J by 4 bases, with 21 bases between the two germline ends. The CDR3, as DNA: TGTGCCAGCAGCAATGGACCAAGGACGGGGTCCTATGGCTACACCTTC. Residues: CASSNGPRTGSYGYTF.

The chain is built from TRBV6-1 and TRBJ2-1; the D is unclear. Germline-derived CDR1 and CDR2 are MNHNS and SASEGT. The CDR3 has 13 residues. Trimming shortened V by 9 bases and J by 4 bases, and 13 bases separated the two germline ends. CDR3 protein: CASNDKSYNEQFF. DNA of the CDR3: TGTGCCAGTAATGACAAATCTTACAATGAGCAGTTCTTC.

Only a few counts were recorded for this clone. The rearrangement joins TRBV14 to TRBJ2-3; D gene unclear. The CDR3 length is 12 residues. Per germline, CDR1 SGHDN and CDR2 FVKESK. V was shortened by 1 base and J by 5 bases, with 4 bases between the two germline ends. The CDR3 loop reads CASSQVIDTQYF. The CDR3 DNA sequence: TGTGCCAGCAGCCAAGTCATAGATACGCAGTATTTT.

J is TRBJ1-3 and V is TRBV7-8; no reliable D call. Trimming removed 5 bases at V and 0 bases at J, with 11 bases between. CDR3 length: 15 amino acids. Germline loops: CDR1 SGHVS, CDR2 FQNEAQ. CDR3 DNA sequence: TGTGCCAGCAGCCCTGGACGGGACTCTGGAAACACCATATATTTT. Encoded protein: CASSPGRDSGNTIYF.

The V gene is TRBV5-6, the J gene TRBJ1-1; possibly TRBD1 for D (5 bases). The CDR3 is 16 amino acids. The germline V gene encodes CDR1 SGHDT and CDR2 YYEEEE. Between the trimmed V and J ends, which lost 1 base and 1 base, there was a span of 14 bases. The chain's CDR3 is CASSLNGQGKNTEAFF. The CDR3 DNA reads TGTGCCAGCAGCTTGAATGGCCAGGGCAAGAACACTGAAGCTTTCTTT.

This clone was detected only a few times. V is TRBV5-6 and J is TRBJ2-5, with a weak D call TRBD1 (5 bases). The CDR3 length is 14 residues. The germline V gene has CDR1 SGHDT and CDR2 YYEEEE. V dropped 4 bases and J dropped 0 bases, with 10 bases sitting between them. The CDR3 here is CASSQTEYQETQYF. The DNA for the CDR3 is TGTGCCAGCAGCCAGACAGAATACCAAGAGACCCAGTACTTC.

CDR3 sequence: CASSPEGQDIQYF. The DNA of the CDR3 is TGTGCCAGCAGCCCGGAGGGGCAGGACATTCAGTACTTC. The rearrangement links TRBV16 to TRBJ2-4; possibly TRBD2 for D (6 bases). Per the germline V gene, CDR1 is KGHSY and CDR2 is FQNENV. This CDR3 comprises 13 residues. Trimming cost V 4 bases and J 8 bases, with 12 bases left between them.

This chain joins TRBV5-4 and TRBJ2-7; 7 nucleotides agree with TRBD1. The CDR3 is 13 residues long. The germline V gene has CDR1 SGHNT and CDR2 YYREEE (reference sequence). V trimming: 6 bases; J trimming: 2 bases; junction bases outside the gene matches: 5. The chain's CDR3 is CASTTQGPYEQYF. In nucleotides, the CDR3 is TGTGCCAGCACTACACAGGGGCCCTACGAGCAGTACTTC.

This chain connects TRBV28 to TRBJ1-2; D not certain. Germline CDR1 reads MDHEN; CDR2 reads SYDVKM. Trimming left V 4 bases short and J 0 bases short, with 6 bases between. The length of the CDR3 is 13 residues. DNA of the CDR3: TGTGCCAGCAGTTCCGGGTCTAACTATGGCTACACCTTC. Translated: CASSSGSNYGYTF.

This chain uses TRBV28 with TRBJ1-3; D call uncertain. Per the germline V gene, CDR1 is MDHEN and CDR2 is SYDVKM. V was cut by 2 bases and J by 2 bases, with 13 bases left in between. This CDR3 has 16 amino acids. The CDR3 nucleotides read TGTGCCAGCAGTTTAATCGGGTCGGGAGCTGGAAACACCATATATTTT. Translating it yields CASSLIGSGAGNTIYF. Together with reference TRBV28 and TRBJ1-3, the CDR3 gives the full variable domain: DVKVTQSSRYLVKRTGEKVFLECVQDMDHENMFWYRQDPGLGLRLIYFSYDVKMKEKGDIPEGYSVSREKKERFSLILESASTNQTSMYLCASSLIGSGAGNTIYFGEGSWLTVV.

This clone appeared once. For the CDR3, the DNA is TGTGCCTTCCAAGACAGCATGAATGAAAAACTGTTTTTT. Residues: CAFQDSMNEKLFF. The V and J genes are TRBV30 and TRBJ1-4, with D maybe TRBD1 (5 bases). V lost 7 bases, J lost 5 bases, and 14 bases lay in between. Germline CDR1 GTSNPN, CDR2 SVGIG (reference sequence). The CDR3 is made up of 13 amino acids.

V and J are TRBV6-5 and TRBJ2-4; perhaps TRBD1 as D (6 bases). The germline V gene encodes CDR1 MNHEY and CDR2 SVGAGI. Trimming left V 5 bases short and J 5 bases short, with 16 bases between. The CDR3 spans 15 residues. The CDR3 sequence: CASSNTRQVQNIQYF. DNA for the CDR3: TGTGCCAGCAGTAACACCCGACAGGTCCAAAACATTCAGTACTTC.

The chain carries TRBV19 and TRBJ1-5; D is unresolved. The germline V gene encodes CDR1 LNHDA and CDR2 SQIVND (reference sequence). The CDR3 is 15 residues long. The V gene lost 5 bases and the J gene lost 0 bases, with 11 bases spanning the gap. As DNA, the CDR3 is TGTGCCAGTAGTTCCGAGCTCTATAGCAATCAGCCCCAGCATTTT. Protein: CASSSELYSNQPQHF.